The 5 T cell receptor beta chains below were found in one sample sequenced in a study of blood T cell repertoires in COVID-19 (dated by TCRdb to 2019 to 2021). Library construction relied on the immunoSEQ multiplex PCR assay. This is the immuneACCESS table as TCRdb keeps it, with only in-frame sequences that have V and J called. A part of the clones is gone; compared with another copy, unresolved V genes explain less than half, and the rest is unexplained. The sample has roughly 200,000 clones on record, 86% of them singletons. Of the sample, roughly 2.9% falls within the top ten clones. Material for sequencing was peripheral blood. The receptors shown here come from a woman aged 25 to 39 with active or convalescent COVID-19.

This chain uses TRBV5-4 with TRBJ2-5; the match to TRBD1 covers 9 bases. V gave up 0 bases and J gave up 4 bases; unmatched junction bases: 4. This CDR3 contains 15 residues. CDR1 is SGHNT and CDR2 is YYREEE in the germline V gene (reference sequence). The CDR3 DNA sequence: TGTGCCAGCAGCTTGGGGGGACAGGGAGGAGAGACCCAGTACTTC. Translation: CASSLGGQGGETQYF.

The rearrangement uses TRBV5-6 and TRBJ1-2; tentative D call: TRBD1 (6 bases). V shed 3 bases and J shed 3 bases, with 12 bases lying between them. Germline values: CDR1 SGHDT, CDR2 YYEEEE. The CDR3 loop spans 14 amino acids. Here the CDR3 reads CASSSGTSDYGYTF. The CDR3 nucleotides read TGTGCCAGCAGCTCCGGGACATCCGACTATGGCTACACCTTC.

The gene calls are TRBV27 and TRBJ1-1; TRBD1 is a possible D gene (5 bases). V lost 0 bases to trimming and J lost 11 bases, with 25 bases between them. Germline V gives CDR1 MNHEY, CDR2 SMNVEV (reference sequence). CDR3 length equals 17 residues. CDR3 nucleotides: TGTGCCAGCAGTTTATCCACTGGTGTGGGGACTCGTACCTTGGCTTTCTTT. This translates into CASSLSTGVGTRTLAFF.

The chain links TRBV6-5 to TRBJ1-1; possibly TRBD1 for D (6 bases). With 0 bases removed from V and 4 bases from J, the gap between germline ends came to 12 bases. The CDR3 extends over 15 amino acids. In germline, CDR1 is MNHEY, CDR2 SVGAGI. The CDR3 DNA reads as TGTGCCAGCAGTTACTCACAGGGAAGGTCCACTGAAGCTTTCTTT. As protein: CASSYSQGRSTEAFF.

This clone was seen a single time. The chain has TRBV29-1 and TRBJ1-2; 7 bases line up with TRBD1. CDR1 is SQVTM and CDR2 is ANQGSEA in the germline V gene. The J segment lost 4 bases and the V segment lost 7 bases, leaving 6 bases of the junction unmatched. The CDR3 covers 12 residues. CDR3: CSGHRGSYGYTF. The CDR3 nucleotides read TGCAGCGGTCACAGGGGAAGCTATGGCTACACCTTC. Full variable domain (outside the CDR3, taken from reference TRBV29-1 and TRBJ1-2): SAVISQKPSRDICQRGTSLTIQCQVDSQVTMMFWYRQQPGQSLTLIATANQGSEATYESGFVIDKFPISRPNLTFSTLTVSNMSPEDSSIYLCSGHRGSYGYTFGSGTRLTVV.